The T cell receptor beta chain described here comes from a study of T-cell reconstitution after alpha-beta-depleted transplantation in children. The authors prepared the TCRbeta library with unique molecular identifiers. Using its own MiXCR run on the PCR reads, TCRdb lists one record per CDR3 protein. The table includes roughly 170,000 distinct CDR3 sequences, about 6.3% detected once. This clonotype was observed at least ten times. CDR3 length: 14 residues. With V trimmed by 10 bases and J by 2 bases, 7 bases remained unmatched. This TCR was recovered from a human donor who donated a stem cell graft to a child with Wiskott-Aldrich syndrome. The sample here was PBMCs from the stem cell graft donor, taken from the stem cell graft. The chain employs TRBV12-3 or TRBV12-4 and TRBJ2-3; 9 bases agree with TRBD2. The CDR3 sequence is CATKAGGNTDTQYF. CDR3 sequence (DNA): TGTGCCACAAAGGCGGGGGGGAACACAGATACGCAGTATTTT.